The 5 T cell receptor beta chains listed next were all sequenced from one sample in a study of radiation and T cells in renal cell carcinoma. Assay used: immunoSEQ multiplex PCR; TCRdb lists only in-frame clones, some missing. The table records more than 140,000 clones, roughly 85% of them present only once. The time point was: baseline pretreatment blood. Documented treatment: 15 Gy SBRT to primary tumor, nephrectomy 4 weeks later. Sequencing used blood, obtained from a patient whose treatment included radiotherapy and nephrectomy. These receptors originate from a woman aged 45-60 years with renal cell carcinoma.

With respect to this clone: Additional DNA sequences in this sample encode the identical CDR3. The chain recombines TRBV7-2 with TRBJ1-1; D call uncertain. The CDR3 is 14 amino acids. Germline values: CDR1 SGHTA, CDR2 FQGNSA. V was pared by 7 bases and J by 1 base, with 13 bases between. The CDR3 is CASTLGQENTEAFF. In nucleotides, the CDR3 is TGTGCCAGCACCCTAGGTCAGGAGAACACTGAAGCTTTCTTT.

The CDR3 is CSGQTGSGTGNTIYF. DNA for the CDR3: TGCAGCGGCCAGACAGGGAGCGGGACTGGAAACACCATATATTTT. This rearrangement joins TRBV29-1 to TRBJ1-3; 7 nucleotides match TRBD1. Germline CDR1 SQVTM, CDR2 ANQGSEA. The CDR3 contains 15 residues. With 7 bases clipped from V and 2 bases from J, the junction kept 11 bases outside the gene matches.

In nucleotides, the CDR3 is TGTGCCAGCAGTCCCGGGACTGCGAATTCACCCCTCCACTTT. Its protein is CASSPGTANSPLHF. This chain joins TRBV28 and TRBJ1-6, with D possibly matching TRBD1 (5 bases). V lost 5 bases and J 7 bases, leaving 12 bases between the germline ends. This CDR3 has 14 residues. In germline, CDR1 is MDHEN, CDR2 SYDVKM.

This chain connects TRBV10-3 to TRBJ1-1; TRBD1 might be the D (5 bases). Trimming removed 5 bases at V and 1 base at J, with 11 bases between. CDR1 and CDR2 from the germline V gene are ENHRY and SYGVKD. The CDR3 is 14 amino acids. The CDR3 reads CAISMGEKNTEAFF. The CDR3 DNA sequence: TGTGCCATCAGTATGGGGGAGAAGAACACTGAAGCTTTCTTT.

This clone was found once. The chain carries TRBV11-2 and TRBJ2-7; D remains ambiguous. This CDR3 is built from 13 residues. The germline V and J ends were trimmed by 4 bases and 1 base, with 8 bases remaining between them. Germline V gives CDR1 SGHAT, CDR2 FQNNGV. This CDR3 reads CASSWAPSYEQYF. CDR3 coding DNA: TGTGCCAGCAGCTGGGCCCCTTCCTACGAGCAGTACTTC.